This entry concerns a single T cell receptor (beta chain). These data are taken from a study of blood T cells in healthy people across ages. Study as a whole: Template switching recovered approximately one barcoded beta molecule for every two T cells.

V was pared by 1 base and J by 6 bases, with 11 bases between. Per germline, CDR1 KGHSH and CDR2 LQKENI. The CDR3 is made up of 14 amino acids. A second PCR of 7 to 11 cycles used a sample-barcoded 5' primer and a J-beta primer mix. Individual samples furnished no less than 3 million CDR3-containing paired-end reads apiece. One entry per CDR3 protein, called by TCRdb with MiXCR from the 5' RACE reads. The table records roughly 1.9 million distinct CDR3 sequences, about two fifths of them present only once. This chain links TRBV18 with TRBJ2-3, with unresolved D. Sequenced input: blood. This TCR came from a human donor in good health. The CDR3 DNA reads TGTGCCAGCTCACCACAAAGCGAAGGGGATACGCAGTATTTT. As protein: CASSPQSEGDTQYF. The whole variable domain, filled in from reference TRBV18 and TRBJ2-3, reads NAGVMQNPRHLVRRRGQEARLRCSPMKGHSHVYWYRQLPEEGLKFMVYLQKENIIDESGMPKERFSAEFPKEGPSILRIQQVVRGDSAAYFCASSPQSEGDTQYFGPGTRLTVL.